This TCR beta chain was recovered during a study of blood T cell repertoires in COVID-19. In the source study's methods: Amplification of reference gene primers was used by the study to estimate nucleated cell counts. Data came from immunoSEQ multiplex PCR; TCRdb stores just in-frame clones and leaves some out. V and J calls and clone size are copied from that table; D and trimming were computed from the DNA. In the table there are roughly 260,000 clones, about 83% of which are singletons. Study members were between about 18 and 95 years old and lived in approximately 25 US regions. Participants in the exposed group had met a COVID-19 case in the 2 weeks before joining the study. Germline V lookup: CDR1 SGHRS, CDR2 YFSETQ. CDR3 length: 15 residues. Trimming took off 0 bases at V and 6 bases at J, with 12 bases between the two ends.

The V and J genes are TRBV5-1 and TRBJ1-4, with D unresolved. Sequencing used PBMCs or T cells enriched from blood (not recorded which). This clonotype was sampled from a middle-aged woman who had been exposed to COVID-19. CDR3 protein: CASSLVGPVDEKLFF. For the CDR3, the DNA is TGCGCCAGCAGCTTGGTTGGGCCGGTGGATGAAAAACTGTTTTTT.